Listed below are T cell receptor beta chains from one sample, sequenced in a study of a mutant IDH1 vaccine in newly diagnosed glioma. Profiling relied on immunoSEQ multiplex PCR, and the TCRdb table lists in-frame clones only, not all of them. This table has around 85,000 clones, 65% to 90% appearing once. These receptors' antigens are unknown. Source: PBMCs, taken from a glioma patient whose treatment included an IDH1 peptide vaccine. Every receptor here comes from a young man with glioma. Some clones in this sample may be carry-over from other donors' samples. CDR3s include the opening cysteine and the closing phenylalanine or tryptophan. Fields, in order: clone size, D gene, V gene, J gene, CDR3 protein, CDR3 DNA. The D gene is left open where the match is weak. Only part of the rows carry a size: once, few, many, or a class if the clone is expanded.

>NA|TRBD1|TRBV9|TRBJ1-3
CASSVTDRGFGNTIYF
TGTGCCAGCAGCGTAACCGACAGGGGGTTTGGAAACACCATATATTTT
>once|NA|TRBV15|TRBJ2-7
CATSRDRVTYEQYF
TGTGCCACCAGCAGAGACCGAGTTACCTACGAGCAGTACTTC
>NA|NA|TRBV19|TRBJ2-3
CASKVSGTDTQYF
TGTGCCAGTAAGGTCTCAGGCACAGATACGCAGTATTTT
>NA|NA|TRBV9|TRBJ2-2
CASSVTGRELFF
TGTGCCAGCAGCGTTACAGGGAGGGAGCTGTTTTTT
>NA|TRBD2|TRBV6-6|TRBJ2-4
CASSSSGRTKNIQYF
TGTGCCAGCAGCTCTAGCGGGCGGACCAAAAACATTCAGTACTTC
>NA|TRBD2|TRBV29-1|TRBJ2-4
CSVLTASGLAGPQAKNIQYF
TGCAGCGTGTTAACTGCCTCGGGACTAGCGGGGCCTCAAGCCAAAAACATTCAGTACTTC
>once|TRBD1|TRBV28|TRBJ1-2
CASSPDRAGYGYTF
TGTGCCAGCAGCCCCGACAGGGCTGGCTATGGCTACACCTTC
>NA|NA|TRBV30|TRBJ2-7
CAWSATLGFAQYF
TGTGCCTGGAGTGCGACCTTAGGGTTCGCGCAGTACTTC
>NA|TRBD1|TRBV28|TRBJ1-2
CASSLEGANISDGYTF
TGTGCCAGCAGTTTGGAGGGGGCGAACATCAGCGATGGCTACACCTTC
>NA|NA|TRBV28|TRBJ1-1
CASSLYAYTEAFF
TGTGCCAGCAGTTTATACGCCTACACTGAAGCTTTCTTT
>once|NA|TRBV7-9|TRBJ2-5
CASSLGPGLETQYF
TGTGCCAGCAGCTTAGGTCCAGGACTAGAGACCCAGTACTTC
>NA|TRBD2|TRBV6-6|TRBJ2-2
CASSRGTSVSGELFF
TGTGCCAGCAGTCGGGGGACTAGCGTTAGCGGGGAGCTGTTTTTT
>NA|NA|TRBV5-5|TRBJ2-7
CASSLASTHYSYEQYF
TGTGCCAGCAGCTTGGCCTCGACCCACTACAGCTACGAGCAGTACTTC
>few|NA|TRBV2|TRBJ2-3
CASRGNIHTSTDTQYF
TGTGCCAGCAGGGGCAATATACATACAAGCACAGATACGCAGTATTTT
>few|TRBD1|TRBV27|TRBJ2-7
CASSLTGAPYEQYF
TGTGCCAGCAGTCTTACAGGGGCGCCCTACGAGCAGTACTTC
>NA|TRBD1|TRBV11-3|TRBJ2-2
CASSLDSWTGYAGELFF
TGTGCCAGCAGCTTAGATTCCTGGACAGGGTACGCCGGGGAGCTGTTTTTT
>NA|NA|TRBV7-2|TRBJ2-5
CASSYAAETQYF
TGTGCCAGCAGCTATGCCGCGGAGACCCAGTACTTC
>NA|TRBD1|TRBV9|TRBJ1-4
CASSAIGTGEKLFF
TGTGCCAGCAGCGCCATCGGGACAGGCGAAAAACTGTTTTTT
>few|TRBD1|TRBV30|TRBJ1-4
CAIGTGVLNEKLFF
TGTGCCATTGGGACAGGGGTGCTAAATGAAAAACTGTTTTTT
>NA|NA|TRBV23-1|TRBJ1-3
CARRDRTIYF
TGCGCCAGGAGGGACCGCACCATATATTTT
>NA|NA|TRBV5-6|TRBJ2-4
CASSGTQGRAKNIQYF
TGTGCCAGCAGCGGGACACAGGGTCGAGCCAAAAACATTCAGTACTTC
>NA|NA|TRBV10-3|TRBJ1-1
CAISDWRGATEAFF
TGTGCCATCAGTGATTGGAGGGGAGCCACTGAAGCTTTCTTT
>NA|NA|TRBV5-1|TRBJ2-3
CASSQEGRGTDTQYF
TGCGCCAGCAGCCAGGAGGGCCGGGGCACAGATACGCAGTATTTT
>NA|NA|TRBV27|TRBJ1-5
CASSLLGDQPQHF
TGTGCCAGCAGTTTATTGGGGGACCAGCCCCAGCATTTT
>NA|TRBD2|TRBV2|TRBJ2-5
CASSEGQREGREETQYF
TGTGCCAGCAGTGAAGGCCAGCGGGAGGGCCGGGAAGAGACCCAGTACTTC
>NA|NA|TRBV4-2|TRBJ2-3
CASSQSQGWADTQYF
TGTGCCAGCAGCCAATCTCAGGGATGGGCAGATACGCAGTATTTT
>few|NA|TRBV4-1|TRBJ1-1
CASSPFNQGVIYTEAFF
TGCGCCAGCAGCCCTTTCAACCAAGGTGTCATTTACACTGAAGCTTTCTTT
>NA|NA|TRBV4-1|TRBJ2-7
CASSLTEGIHEQYF
TGCGCCAGCAGCTTAACGGAGGGTATTCACGAGCAGTACTTC
>NA|NA|TRBV19|TRBJ1-1
CASSGGFGGVDTEAFF
TGTGCCAGTAGTGGGGGATTTGGAGGTGTTGACACTGAAGCTTTCTTT
>once|NA|TRBV27|TRBJ1-4
CASSLRRRAEKLFF
TGTGCCAGCAGTTTAAGACGGAGGGCGGAAAAACTGTTTTTT
>NA|TRBD2|TRBV15|TRBJ2-5
CATSREYPSGGFGETQYF
TGTGCCACCAGCAGAGAATACCCTAGCGGGGGTTTCGGGGAGACCCAGTACTTC
>NA|TRBD1|TRBV19|TRBJ1-6
CASSMARTGRGNSPLHF
TGTGCCAGTAGTATGGCCCGGACAGGGAGAGGGAATTCACCCCTCCACTTT
>NA|TRBD1|TRBV11-2|TRBJ2-5
CASSPRPTGEETQYF
TGTGCCAGCAGCCCCCGGCCTACAGGGGAAGAGACCCAGTACTTC
>NA|NA|TRBV4-3|TRBJ2-7
CASSQEGGNSYEQYF
TGCGCCAGCAGCCAAGAAGGCGGGAATTCCTACGAGCAGTACTTC
>NA|NA|TRBV7-6|TRBJ1-2
CASSLGIDYGYTF
TGTGCCAGCAGCTTGGGGATAGACTATGGCTACACCTTC
>NA|TRBD1|TRBV27|TRBJ1-1
CASKPNRDRGAEAFF
TGTGCCAGCAAACCTAACCGGGACAGGGGTGCGGAAGCTTTCTTT
>NA|TRBD1|TRBV27|TRBJ1-2
CASSPETGAGYGYTF
TGTGCCAGCAGTCCCGAGACAGGGGCTGGCTATGGCTACACCTTC